Following are 6 T cell receptor beta chains from one sample sequenced in a study of vaccination effects on CD4 cells after COVID-19. The antigens these receptors bind are not known. ViraFEST expansion of antigen-specific CD4+ T cells with viral peptide pools preceded sequencing. At the end of 9 to 11 days of culture, CD4+ T cells were isolated. As their vaccination, participants received two doses of either BNT162b2 or mRNA-1273. TCRdb's table, derived via immunoSEQ multiplex PCR, lists solely in-frame clones and lacks some. The sample holds some 74,000 clones, about 80% seen once. The sample in question was CD4+ T cells from PBMCs cultured with HCoV-229E spike peptides, obtained after COVID-19 vaccination. The receptors originated from a human donor who received a COVID-19 vaccine.

This clone turned up a few times. This rearrangement joins TRBV19 to TRBJ1-6, with D unresolved. Per germline, CDR1 LNHDA and CDR2 SQIVND (reference sequence). V was pared by 8 bases and J by 10 bases, with 15 bases between. This CDR3 contains 13 residues. The CDR3 sequence: CASSDIPGSPLHF. CDR3 nucleotides: TGTGCCAGTTCTGACATCCCGGGATCACCCCTCCACTTT.

The chain carries TRBV28 and TRBJ1-5, with no clear D. Germline assignment: CDR1 MDHEN and CDR2 SYDVKM. Trimming left V 2 bases short and J 0 bases short, with 8 bases between. The CDR3 has 15 residues. The CDR3 sequence is CASSLSHYSNQPQHF. CDR3 in DNA: TGTGCCAGCAGTTTAAGTCACTATAGCAATCAGCCCCAGCATTTT.

This chain links TRBV5-1 with TRBJ2-1; 10 nucleotides line up with TRBD2. The J segment lost 6 bases and the V segment lost 2 bases, leaving 5 bases of the junction unmatched. Germline V CDR1 and CDR2: SGHRS, YFSETQ. The length of the CDR3 is 15 residues. The CDR3 loop reads CASSLAGGSFNEQFF. The CDR3 DNA reads as TGCGCCAGCAGCTTAGCGGGGGGGTCTTTCAATGAGCAGTTCTTC.

This clone came up once. V is TRBV15 and J is TRBJ2-7; D may match TRBD1 or TRBD2 (6 bases each). Trimming took 1 base from V and 6 from J, leaving 10 bases between them. Germline loops: CDR1 LNHNV, CDR2 YYDKDF (reference sequence). The CDR3 is 13 residues long. CDR3 sequence: CATSRGGAGEQYV. CDR3 DNA: TGTGCCACCAGCAGAGGGGGGGCAGGCGAGCAGTACGTC.

CDR3 nucleotide sequence: TGTGCCAGCAGCCAAGGACTAGCGGGCCTCGTCTCCTACAATGAGCAGTTCTTC. Translating it yields CASSQGLAGLVSYNEQFF. V usage is TRBV3-1 (or the pseudogene TRBV3-2) and J usage is TRBJ2-1; 10 nucleotides match TRBD2. V was clipped by 1 base and J by 0 bases; unmatched bases: 6. Germline-derived CDR1 and CDR2 are LGHDT and YNNKEL (reference sequence). The CDR3 is 18 amino acids.

The chain has TRBV5-1 and TRBJ2-6, with D possibly called TRBD1 or TRBD2 (6 bases each). Germline CDR1 is SGHRS and CDR2 is YFSETQ. The CDR3 covers 17 residues. V lost 4 bases, J lost 1 base, and 15 bases lay in between. The CDR3 nucleotides are TGCGCCAGCAGCCCGGGGGCCCAGACGTCTGGGGCCAACGTCCTGACTTTC. This codes for CASSPGAQTSGANVLTF.